This T cell receptor (beta chain) derives from a study of blood T cells in healthy people across ages. Study conclusions and caveats: More naive CD4+ cells and higher diversity marked long-lived donors relative to aged donors.

Sample-barcoded 5' priming and a J-beta primer mix drove a second PCR of roughly 6 to 12 cycles. Paired-end reads containing CDR3 totaled no fewer than 2.5 million for each sample. TCRdb ran MiXCR on the 5' RACE reads and lists one entry per CDR3 protein. The sample records about 640,000 distinct CDR3 sequences, around 54% being singletons. With regard to this clonotype: What it binds is unknown.

The specimen was blood. This clonotype was sampled from a man in his 60s in good health.

The CDR3 spells CASSEQFRDTYGYTF. For the CDR3, the DNA is TGTGCCAGCAGTGAACAATTCCGGGACACATATGGCTACACCTTC. The J gene is TRBJ1-2, the V gene TRBV6-1, with a weak D call TRBD1 (6 bases). V was cut by 2 bases and J by 5 bases, with 15 bases left in between. Germline CDR1 MNHNS, CDR2 SASEGT. The CDR3 spans 15 residues.